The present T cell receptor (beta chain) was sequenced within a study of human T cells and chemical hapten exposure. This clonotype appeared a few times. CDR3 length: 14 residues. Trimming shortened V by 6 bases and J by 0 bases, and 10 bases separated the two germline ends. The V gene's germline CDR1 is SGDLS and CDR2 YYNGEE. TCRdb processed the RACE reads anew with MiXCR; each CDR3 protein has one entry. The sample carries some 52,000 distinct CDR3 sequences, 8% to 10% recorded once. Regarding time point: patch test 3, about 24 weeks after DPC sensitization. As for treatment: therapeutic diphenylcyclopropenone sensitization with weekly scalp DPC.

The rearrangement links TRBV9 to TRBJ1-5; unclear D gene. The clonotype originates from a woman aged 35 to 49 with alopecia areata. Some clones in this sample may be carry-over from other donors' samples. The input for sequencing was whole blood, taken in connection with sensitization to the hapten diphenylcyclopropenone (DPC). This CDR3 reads CASNEGGSNQPQHF. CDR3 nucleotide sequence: TGTGCCAGCAACGAGGGAGGTAGCAATCAGCCCCAGCATTTT. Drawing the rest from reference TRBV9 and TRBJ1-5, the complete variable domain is DSGVTQTPKHLITATGQRVTLRCSPRSGDLSVYWYQQSLDQGLQFLIQYYNGEERAKGNILERFSAQQFPDLHSELNLSSLELGDSALYFCASNEGGSNQPQHFGDGTRLSIL.